Reported below is one T cell receptor (beta chain). This specimen comes from a study of blood T cell repertoires in COVID-19. For the study at large: The origin of the acute and convalescent COVID-19 samples was the United States, Italy and Spain.

The germline V gene encodes CDR1 MGHRA and CDR2 YSYEKL. The CDR3 has 15 amino acids. The V segment lost 2 bases and the J segment 11 bases; nucleotides outside the gene matches: 10. Sequenced by immunoSEQ multiplex PCR; TCRdb stores in-frame clones only, minus some. The profile shows about 100,000 clones, around 80% of them singletons. The TCR sequence derives from a man in his forties or fifties who had recovered from COVID-19. The sample taken for sequencing was peripheral blood. V is TRBV4-1 and J is TRBJ1-4; 8 nucleotides align to TRBD1. The chain's CDR3 is CASSQQETGVRKLFF. The CDR3 region has the DNA TGCGCCAGCAGCCAACAAGAGACAGGGGTGAGGAAACTGTTTTTT.